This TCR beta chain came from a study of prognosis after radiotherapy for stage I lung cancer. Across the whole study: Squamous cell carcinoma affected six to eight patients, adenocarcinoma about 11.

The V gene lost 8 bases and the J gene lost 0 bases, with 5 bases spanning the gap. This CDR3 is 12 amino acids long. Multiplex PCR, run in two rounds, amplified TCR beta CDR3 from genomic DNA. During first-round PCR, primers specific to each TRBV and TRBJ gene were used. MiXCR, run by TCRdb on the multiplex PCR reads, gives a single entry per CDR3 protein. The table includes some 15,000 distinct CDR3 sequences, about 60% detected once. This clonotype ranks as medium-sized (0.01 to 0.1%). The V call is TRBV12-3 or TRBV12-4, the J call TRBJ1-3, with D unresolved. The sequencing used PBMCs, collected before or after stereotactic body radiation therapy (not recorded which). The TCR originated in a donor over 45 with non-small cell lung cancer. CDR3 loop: CASALSGNTIYF. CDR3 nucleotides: TGTGCCAGCGCCCTCTCTGGAAACACCATATATTTT.